This TCR beta chain was identified during a study of patients and donors after allogeneic stem cell transplantation. In TCRdb, the RT-PCR reads were re-called with MiXCR into one record per CDR3 protein. Among around 170,000 distinct CDR3 sequences listed, approximately 25% were seen once. With regard to this clonotype: At one end the junction does not follow the germline gene, possibly because of a read error.

The receptor was isolated from a human donor who was either an allogeneic HSCT recipient or a stem cell or donor lymphocyte infusion donor (not recorded which). It is not recorded whose cells these are; they may come from a transplant donor. Sequencing input: blood, either unsorted or a sorted T cell fraction (not recorded which).

This CDR3 reads CASSPPRGTGELFF. The DNA of the CDR3 is TGTGCTAGCAGCCCGCCCAGGGGAACCGGGGAGCTGTTTTTT. The genes are TRBV7-7 and TRBJ2-2, with D perhaps TRBD1 (6 bases). Germline V gene data show CDR1 as SSHAT and CDR2 as FNYEAQ (reference sequence). The length of the CDR3 is 14 residues.